These T cell receptor beta chains were read from a single sample in a study of T cell repertoires in cytomegalovirus infection. Each CDR3 protein gets one entry after TCRdb re-called the reads with MiXCR. The profile shows roughly 600,000 distinct CDR3 sequences, less than 25% of them singletons. Sample: CD8+ T cells from PBMCs. These TCRs come from a human donor in good health (CMV status not recorded). Some clones in this sample may be carry-over from other donors' samples. CDR3s include the opening cysteine and the closing phenylalanine or tryptophan. A D gene is named only where the DNA matches it firmly.

J gene | V gene | D gene | CDR3 protein
TRBJ2-3 | TRBV7-9 | . | CASSSPAKSTDTQYF
TRBJ2-3 | TRBV15 | . | CATSSTTDTQYF
TRBJ1-5 | TRBV2 | . | CASSEGADHSNQPQHF
TRBJ1-2 | TRBV20-1 | . | CSARPRTSYGYTF
TRBJ2-1 | TRBV7-6 | TRBD1 | CASSLAPGTGWYEQFF
TRBJ2-1 | TRBV20-1 | . | CSARDYGSPHEQFF
TRBJ2-1 | TRBV4-1 | . | CASSPDGLGYNEQFF
TRBJ2-7 | TRBV12-5 | . | CASGLPPVSYEQYF
TRBJ2-2 | TRBV20-1 | . | CSALFPRNTGELFF
TRBJ1-1 | TRBV3-1 | . | CASSQRPSNTEAFF
TRBJ2-1 | TRBV7-6 | TRBD1 | CASSLVGGQGAEQFF
TRBJ2-1 | TRBV27 | . | CASSTPGDLYNEQFF
TRBJ1-2 | TRBV7-9 | . | CASSSSLTGGYTF
TRBJ2-7 | TRBV7-2 | . | CASTSSSVPYEQYF
TRBJ2-1 | TRBV13 | TRBD2 | CASSLEASGGPAYNEQFF
TRBJ2-3 | TRBV4-1 | . | CASSQGLGVSTYTQYF
TRBJ2-2 | TRBV7-9 | . | CASSLAAMGSSTGELFF
TRBJ1-6 | TRBV7-2 | . | CASSLNIPAPDSPLHF
TRBJ2-1 | TRBV9 | . | CASSVVPGGGNEQFF
TRBJ2-1 | TRBV7-6 | TRBD2 | CASSPTAGGRGEQFF
TRBJ2-7 | TRBV14 | . | CASSPTKRIYEQYF
TRBJ2-2 | TRBV28 | TRBD2 | CASTPGGGMRDTGELFF
TRBJ2-1 | TRBV14 | . | CASSQVYGYEQFF
TRBJ2-5 | TRBV7-6 | . | CASSFRPLRGETQYF
TRBJ1-2 | TRBV5-1 | . | CASSLGTGNYGYTF
TRBJ1-6 | TRBV28 | TRBD1 | CVSSLLDRATYNSPLHF
TRBJ2-3 | TRBV20-1 | . | CSARGPPGGGYTDTQYF
TRBJ1-1 | TRBV14 | . | CASSQESGREGTMNTEAFF
TRBJ1-2 | TRBV20-1 | TRBD1 | CSATGTGDGYTF
TRBJ2-1 | TRBV4-1 | . | CASSQDPPQGEQFF
TRBJ2-1 | TRBV4-1 | . | CASSQVLADYNEQFF
TRBJ2-4 | TRBV29-1 | TRBD2 | CSGRLAGTAKNIQYF
TRBJ1-2 | TRBV15 | . | CATSRESSNYGYTF
TRBJ2-1 | TRBV7-6 | TRBD2 | CASSYGGGPYNEQFF
TRBJ2-5 | TRBV7-3 | TRBD1 | CASSEGGRGRETQYF
TRBJ2-1 | TRBV29-1 | . | CSGWTQGAGEQFF
TRBJ2-5 | TRBV28 | TRBD2 | CASSLRGKTQYF
TRBJ1-3 | TRBV5-4 | . | CASRVPGGETIYF
TRBJ2-1 | TRBV6-2/TRBV6-3 | . | CASSYGRSFGDNEQFF
TRBJ1-4 | TRBV7-8 | . | CASRGRGEKLFF
TRBJ2-1 | TRBV11-2 | TRBD2 | CASSPRTSGRGDEQFF
TRBJ2-3 | TRBV7-2 | TRBD2 | CASSLGWTSGGGKSNTQYF
TRBJ2-3 | TRBV12-3/TRBV12-4 | . | CASSFLGGDTDTQYF
TRBJ2-3 | TRBV7-2 | . | CASSPTRTIQDTQYF
TRBJ1-1 | TRBV7-9 | TRBD1 | CAALPRTGDEVAFF
TRBJ2-3 | TRBV5-6 | . | CASSLDRGFDTDTQYF
TRBJ1-1 | TRBV6-5 | . | CASRGQEAFF
TRBJ2-2 | TRBV6-1 | TRBD1 | CASTGQTNTGELFF
TRBJ2-3 | TRBV10-3 | TRBD2 | CAIRTLAGGRTDTQYF
TRBJ1-3 | TRBV11-2 | . | CASSPRGAGNTIYF
TRBJ1-4 | TRBV7-9 | . | CASSLLGVATNEKLFF
TRBJ1-5 | TRBV7-9 | TRBD1 | CATLQGAGQPQHF
TRBJ1-1 | TRBV7-9 | . | CASSQLPGGNTEAFF
TRBJ2-5 | TRBV7-7 | . | CASSTWTQETQYF
TRBJ2-3 | TRBV12-3/TRBV12-4 | TRBD2 | CASSLTGGITDTQYF
TRBJ1-1 | TRBV6-2/TRBV6-3 | TRBD1 | CASSRDRGRLKGTEAFF
TRBJ1-2 | TRBV6-6 | . | CASTPSETYYGYTF